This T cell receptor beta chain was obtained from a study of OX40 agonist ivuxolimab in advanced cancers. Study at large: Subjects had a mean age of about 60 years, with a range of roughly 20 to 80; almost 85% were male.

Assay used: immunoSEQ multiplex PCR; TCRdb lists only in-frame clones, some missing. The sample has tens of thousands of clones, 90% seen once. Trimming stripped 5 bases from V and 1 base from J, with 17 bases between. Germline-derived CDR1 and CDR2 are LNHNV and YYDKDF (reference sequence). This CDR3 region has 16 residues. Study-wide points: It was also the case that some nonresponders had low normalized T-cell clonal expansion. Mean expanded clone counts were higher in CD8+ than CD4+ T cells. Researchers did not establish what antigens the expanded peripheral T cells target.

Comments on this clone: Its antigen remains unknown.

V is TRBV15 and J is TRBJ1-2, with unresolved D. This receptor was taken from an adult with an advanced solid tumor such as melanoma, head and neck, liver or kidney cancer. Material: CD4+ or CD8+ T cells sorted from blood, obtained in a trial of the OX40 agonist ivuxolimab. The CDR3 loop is CATSSRTSTVNYGYTF. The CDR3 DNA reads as TGTGCCACCAGCTCACGGACCAGCACCGTTAACTATGGCTACACCTTC.